This record concerns one TCR beta chain sequence. The trim removed 4 bases at V and 4 bases at J, leaving 7 bases unmatched. Germline V CDR1 and CDR2: SGHNT, YYREEE (reference sequence). The CDR3 has 14 amino acids. Only in-frame clones appear in the TCRdb table, and some are missing; sequencing was by immunoSEQ multiplex PCR. Here the sample spans around 300,000 clones, roughly 85% being singletons. These data come from a study of blood T cell repertoires in COVID-19. Overall study context: Donors in the United States, Italy and Spain gave samples during acute or convalescent COVID-19. PBMCs, B-cell-depleted T cells, or T cells were the source of the cDNA or gDNA that made up the material.

Two negative PCRs, clearance, or symptom resolution characterized the recovered Cohort 3 donors. This receptor was obtained from a woman aged 45-60 years who had recovered from COVID-19. Sequenced input: PBMCs or T cells enriched from blood (not recorded which). The J gene is TRBJ2-7, the V gene TRBV5-4; 8 bases line up with TRBD1. This CDR3 reads CASSRGQEMYEQYF. The CDR3, as DNA: TGTGCCAGCAGCCGGGGACAGGAAATGTACGAGCAGTACTTC.